The present TCR beta chain was sequenced within a study of T-cell memory formation after mild COVID-19. Study-level results: In pre-infection memory, a portion of responding clones appeared, which suggested that cross-reactive memory joined.

TCRdb independently ran MiXCR on the 5' RACE reads; one entry per CDR3 protein. Of approximately 150,000 distinct CDR3 sequences in the sample, roughly 15% were seen once. This clonotype was found a few times. Its target is not known. Trimming cost V 1 base and J 3 bases; bases outside gene matches: 20. The CDR3 spans 21 residues. Germline lookup yields CDR1 SGDLS and CDR2 YYNGEE. Sequences were obtained from PBMCs or a T cell subset sorted from them (not recorded which). The sequence was obtained from an adult woman who had mild COVID-19 (a few samples of this study predate the infection). Cell type and time point are not known. The gene calls are TRBV9 and TRBJ2-2; 8 positions match TRBD1. The CDR3: CASSVNPTRPSGQGDTGELFF. DNA of the CDR3: TGTGCCAGCAGCGTAAACCCCACTAGACCCTCTGGACAGGGTGACACCGGGGAGCTGTTTTTT.